The 3 T cell receptor beta chains below all came from one sample that was sequenced in a study of prognosis after radiotherapy for stage I lung cancer. Amplicons of TCR beta CDR3 were generated from genomic DNA by two-round multiplex PCR. First-round PCR employed TRBV- and TRBJ-specific primers for each gene. A single record per CDR3 protein comes from TCRdb applying MiXCR to the multiplex PCR reads. There are roughly 38,000 distinct CDR3 sequences in the sample; less than 25% occur only once, and around 25% lies in the top ten. This specimen was PBMCs, taken before or after stereotactic body radiation therapy (not recorded which). Source of these receptors: a donor aged 50 or older with non-small cell lung cancer.

The chain links TRBV20-1 to TRBJ2-5; D perhaps matches TRBD1 (6 bases). Deletions cut 2 bases from V and 14 bases from J, with 27 bases between. Looked up from germline, CDR1 is DFQATT and CDR2 is SNEGSKA (reference sequence). The CDR3 has 15 residues. CDR3 bases: TGCAGTGCTAGAAAAAACACCCACCGGGACATTGGAGGATACTTC. Protein sequence: CSARKNTHRDIGGYF.

At least ten counts were recorded for this clonotype. The chain uses TRBV28 and TRBJ2-7, with 7 bases identical to TRBD1. This CDR3 is built from 16 residues. CDR1 and CDR2 from the germline V gene are MDHEN and SYDVKM. V lost 4 bases to trimming and J lost 2 bases; unmatched junction nucleotides: 11. The CDR3 is CASSSPGTDFTYEQYF. The CDR3, as DNA: TGTGCCAGCAGTTCCCCCGGGACAGACTTCACCTACGAGCAGTACTTC.

This clonotype was seen at least ten times. The chain uses TRBV20-1 and TRBJ1-4; 7 bases agree with TRBD1. After removal of 5 bases from V and 2 bases from J, the junction contained 5 bases not matched to a gene. This CDR3 is 14 amino acids long. Germline values: CDR1 DFQATT, CDR2 SNEGSKA (reference sequence). The CDR3 here is CSAAGGATNEKLFF. CDR3 DNA: TGCAGTGCTGCAGGGGGGGCTACTAATGAAAAACTGTTTTTT.